This T cell receptor (beta chain) was documented in a study of sequential checkpoint blockade in melanoma. Looking at the study overall: Under 95 pretreatment tumor DNA samples were TCRβ immunosequenced. Twenty-two patients had matched tumor biopsies before treatment and at week 13 after nivolumab or ipilimumab alone.

Study conclusions and caveats: Clinical benefit was about 30 times likelier when tumor T-cell fraction and clonality increased.

Indicated treatment: randomized to nivolumab then ipilimumab (arm A) or the reverse (arm B). Patients had received no earlier DNA-damaging chemotherapy. This clone was seen many times. The antigen remains unidentified. Clones were sequenced by immunoSEQ multiplex PCR, and TCRdb holds only the in-frame ones, with some missing. The sample includes about 13,000 clones, 27% of them seen just once. CDR3 length equals 14 residues. Germline V gives CDR1 SGHNT, CDR2 YENEEA. The V end was cut by 1 base, the J end by 4 bases, with 10 bases between. The V and J genes are TRBV11-3 and TRBJ1-2; no firm D call. This receptor was obtained from a human donor with melanoma. Sequencing was performed on tumor tissue (inferred from file names), taken from a patient given nivolumab and ipilimumab in sequence. The CDR3 loop is CASSLGANGYGYTF. As DNA, the CDR3 is TGTGCCAGCAGCTTAGGGGCGAACGGCTATGGCTACACCTTC. Based on the CDR3 plus reference TRBV11-3 and TRBJ1-2, the full variable domain is EAGVVQSPRYKIIEKKQPVAFWCNPISGHNTLYWYLQNLGQGPELLIRYENEEAVDDSQLPKDRFSAERLKGVDSTLKIQPAELGDSAVYLCASSLGANGYGYTFGSGTRLTVV.